Each of the 28 T cell receptor beta chains below was sequenced from the same sample in a study of shared clonotypes between healthy human individuals (dated by TCRdb to 2020 to 2022). The library was obtained by the immunoSEQ multiplex PCR assay. In TCRdb, the immuneACCESS table is reduced to in-frame sequences with V and J assigned. These tables do not hold every clone; where another copy was compared, an unresolved V gene accounts for under half, and the others remain unexplained. The sample table shows more than 850,000 clones, and about 80% are seen once. Clones ranked in the top ten supply under 0.6% of the sample. Specimen: memory CD4+ T cells from PBMCs. The cell subset or site label on this specimen signifies: CD45RA-negative fraction. These receptors were taken from a man in his late teens or twenties in good health. Some clones in this sample may be carry-over from other donors' samples.

A single count supports this clone. V is TRBV27 and J is TRBJ1-2; 9 bases match TRBD1. The trim removed 4 bases at V and 3 bases at J, leaving 9 bases unmatched. CDR3 length: 16 residues. Germline V gene data show CDR1 as MNHEY and CDR2 as SMNVEV (reference sequence). The CDR3 coding sequence is TGTGCCAGCAGTTCCAACCCCGGACAGGGGTACTATGGCTACACCTTC. This gives the protein CASSSNPGQGYYGYTF.

This clone was detected once. The chain couples TRBV27 to TRBJ1-1; tentatively, D is TRBD1 (6 bases). CDR3 size: 17 residues. Germline-derived CDR1 and CDR2 are MNHEY and SMNVEV (reference sequence). V gave up 2 bases and J gave up 4 bases, with 20 bases separating them. In DNA, the CDR3 is TGTGCCAGCAGTTTAGTGGGTTTGGGCAGGGGAGGCACTGAAGCTTTCTTT. Protein product: CASSLVGLGRGGTEAFF.

The chain couples TRBV7-3 to TRBJ2-7; 7 nucleotides align to TRBD2. The CDR3 has 15 residues. V was pared by 1 base and J by 6 bases, with 9 bases of the junction left unmatched. Germline values: CDR1 SGHTA, CDR2 FQGTGA. CDR3 DNA: TGTGCCAGCAGCTTAAACCCAGCGGGAATTCCCGAGCAGTACTTC. It codes for CASSLNPAGIPEQYF.

This chain links TRBV28 with TRBJ2-7; 8 nucleotides line up with TRBD1. V lost 1 base and J lost 3; bases outside the gene matches: 5. Germline lookup yields CDR1 MDHEN and CDR2 SYDVKM. The CDR3 runs to 15 residues. In DNA, the CDR3 is TGTGCCAGCAGTTTATTCTCAGGGGGCATCTACGAGCAGTACTTC. This translates into CASSLFSGGIYEQYF.

This chain connects TRBV28 to TRBJ2-1; TRBD2 matches 9 bases. This CDR3 is built from 14 residues. The germline V gene has CDR1 MDHEN and CDR2 SYDVKM. The V segment lost 10 bases and the J segment 10 bases; nucleotides outside the gene matches: 14. Here the CDR3 reads CAIRDSGGFVEQFF. For the CDR3, the DNA is TGTGCCATCCGAGATAGCGGGGGCTTTGTGGAGCAGTTCTTC.

The chain carries TRBV28 and TRBJ2-1, with TRBD2 identical over 7 bases. Trimming at V came to 7 bases and at J to 8 bases, leaving 8 bases not matched to a gene. This CDR3 region has 13 residues. Per the germline V gene, CDR1 is MDHEN and CDR2 is SYDVKM. The CDR3 loop is CASMVAGIHEQFF. CDR3 in DNA: TGTGCCAGCATGGTAGCGGGCATCCATGAGCAGTTCTTC. Full variable domain (rest looked up from reference TRBV28 and TRBJ2-1): DVKVTQSSRYLVKRTGEKVFLECVQDMDHENMFWYRQDPGLGLRLIYFSYDVKMKEKGDIPEGYSVSREKKERFSLILESASTNQTSMYLCASMVAGIHEQFFGPGTRLTVL.

The gene calls are TRBV2 and TRBJ2-7; 9 positions match TRBD2. V lost 6 bases, J lost 6 bases, and 9 bases stayed unmatched. The CDR3 has 14 amino acids. The germline gives CDR1 SNHLY, CDR2 FYNNEI. CDR3 sequence: CASSELAGLSEQYF. DNA for the CDR3: TGTGCCAGCAGCGAGCTAGCGGGATTAAGCGAGCAGTACTTC.

Only a few counts were recorded for this clone. The chain carries TRBV18 and TRBJ1-1; D gene uncertain. V shed 6 bases and J shed 1 base, with 9 bases lying between them. The CDR3 is made up of 13 amino acids. CDR1 and CDR2 (germline): KGHSH, LQKENI. Written as DNA, the CDR3 is TGTGCCAGCTCTCTACAGAAGAACACTGAAGCTTTCTTT. It translates to CASSLQKNTEAFF.

This chain links TRBV7-3 with TRBJ2-2; D remains unclear. Trimming took 5 bases from V and 5 from J, leaving 18 bases between them. Germline CDR1 SGHTA, CDR2 FQGTGA. The CDR3 runs to 16 residues. The DNA for the CDR3 is TGTGCCAGCAGCCCCCGTAGTAGTGTAGAAACCGGGGAGCTGTTTTTT. Translation gives CASSPRSSVETGELFF.

The rearrangement links TRBV7-9 to TRBJ2-5, with 9 bases matching TRBD2. CDR3 length: 15 residues. Germline assignment: CDR1 SEHNR and CDR2 FQNEAQ (reference sequence). With V trimmed by 11 bases and J by 5 bases, 15 bases remained unmatched. As DNA, the CDR3 is TGTGCCTTCCTCTTGGGTAGCGGGAGACGGGAGACCCAGTACTTC. It encodes CAFLLGSGRRETQYF.

The J gene is TRBJ2-5, the V gene TRBV5-1, with D tentatively TRBD2 (5 bases). Deletions cut 0 bases from V and 10 bases from J, with 13 bases between. Germline V lookup: CDR1 SGHRS, CDR2 YFSETQ. This CDR3 is 13 amino acids long. In nucleotides, the CDR3 is TGCGCCAGCAGCTTGGGCCTAGCCGAGGGCCAGTACTTC. Its translation: CASSLGLAEGQYF. Full variable domain (rest looked up from reference TRBV5-1 and TRBJ2-5): KAGVTQTPRYLIKTRGQQVTLSCSPISGHRSVSWYQQTPGQGLQFLFEYFSETQRNKGNFPGRFSGRQFSNSRSEMNVSTLELGDSALYLCASSLGLAEGQYFGPGTRLLVL.

This sequence joins TRBV11-3 and TRBJ2-7; the D gene is possibly TRBD2 (5 bases). The length of the CDR3 is 16 residues. CDR1 is SGHNT and CDR2 is YENEEA in the germline V gene. Trimming shortened V by 5 bases and J by 6 bases, and 23 bases separated the two germline ends. DNA of the CDR3: TGTGCCAGCAGCCCCCATTGGAGTGCTAGCAATTCCGAGCAGTACTTC. This encodes CASSPHWSASNSEQYF.

The J gene is TRBJ1-1, the V gene TRBV9; TRBD1 might be the D (5 bases). Trimming stripped 6 bases from V and 4 bases from J, with 10 bases between. From germline, CDR1 is SGDLS and CDR2 YYNGEE. This CDR3 contains 12 residues. In DNA form, the CDR3 reads TGTGCCAGCAATAGGGGAACCACTGAAGCTTTCTTT. This translates into CASNRGTTEAFF.

To note about this clone: Distinct nucleotide sequences in the sample also encode this CDR3. The V and J genes are TRBV28 and TRBJ1-5; the match to TRBD1 covers 11 bases. This CDR3 contains 14 residues. The trim removed 6 bases at V and 6 bases at J, leaving 4 bases unmatched. Germline CDR1 reads MDHEN; CDR2 reads SYDVKM. The CDR3 is CASSRTGGGQPQHF. The CDR3 DNA follows: TGTGCCAGCAGCCGGACAGGGGGCGGTCAGCCCCAGCATTTT. Complete variable domain (other parts from reference TRBV28 and TRBJ1-5): DVKVTQSSRYLVKRTGEKVFLECVQDMDHENMFWYRQDPGLGLRLIYFSYDVKMKEKGDIPEGYSVSREKKERFSLILESASTNQTSMYLCASSRTGGGQPQHFGDGTRLSIL.

This clone was seen only once. The rearrangement uses TRBV5-6 and TRBJ2-5, with D perhaps assigned TRBD1 or TRBD2 (5 bases each). Matching the DNA end better, TRBJ2-7 makes the J call doubtful. The CDR3 runs to 14 residues. The germline gives CDR1 SGHDT, CDR2 YYEEEE. CDR3 nucleotide sequence: TGTGCCAGCAGCCCGTCCCGGGACCTATACGAGCAGTACTTC. It translates to CASSPSRDLYEQYF.

This clone was seen a handful of times. V usage is TRBV2 and J usage is TRBJ2-2; maybe TRBD1 (5 bases). The CDR3 covers 15 residues. Germline lookup yields CDR1 SNHLY and CDR2 FYNNEI. V was shortened by 1 base and J by 1 base, with 7 bases between the two germline ends. CDR3 in DNA: TGTGCCAGCAGTGAAGTTAGGGGGAACACCGGGGAGCTGTTTTTT. This encodes CASSEVRGNTGELFF.

This clone was counted between two and nine times. V is TRBV28 and J is TRBJ2-2; a possible D gene is TRBD2 (7 bases). Germline V lookup: CDR1 MDHEN, CDR2 SYDVKM. This CDR3 region has 15 residues. V was pared by 5 bases and J by 2 bases, with 12 bases between. DNA of the CDR3: TGTGCCAGCAGTCCGGGGGGCTTTAACACCGGGGAGCTGTTTTTT. Its protein is CASSPGGFNTGELFF.

About this clone itself: A much larger clone is a single base away; this may be a read error. The V gene is TRBV5-1, the J gene TRBJ1-1, with 9 bases aligning to TRBD1. Trimming at V came to 4 bases and at J to 4 bases, leaving 11 bases not matched to a gene. This CDR3 is built from 16 residues. Germline V gene data show CDR1 as SGHRS and CDR2 as YFSETQ. The CDR3 DNA is TGCGCCAGCAGCCTCCGGACAGGGGAAAGGGGCACTGAAGCTTTCTTT. Its translation is CASSLRTGERGTEAFF.

The genes are TRBV2 and TRBJ2-3; TRBD2 matches at 9 bases. Unmatched junction bases numbered 10, after V lost 6 bases and J lost 0 bases. The CDR3 covers 17 residues. CDR1 and CDR2 (germline): SNHLY, FYNNEI. In DNA form, the CDR3 reads TGTGCCAGCAGCGACGAGACTAGCGGAGGTAGCACAGATACGCAGTATTTT. Translation: CASSDETSGGSTDTQYF. Full variable domain (missing parts from reference TRBV2 and TRBJ2-3): EPEVTQTPSHQVTQMGQEVILRCVPISNHLYFYWYRQILGQKVEFLVSFYNNEISEKSEIFDDQFSVERPDGSNFTLKIRSTKLEDSAMYFCASSDETSGGSTDTQYFGPGTRLTVL.

The rearrangement joins TRBV5-4 to TRBJ2-7; maybe TRBD2 (5 bases). Germline values: CDR1 SGHNT, CDR2 YYREEE (reference sequence). Trimming took 2 bases from V and 0 from J, leaving 15 bases between them. The CDR3 is made up of 16 amino acids. CDR3 region: CASSFATAAGSYEQYF. DNA for the CDR3: TGTGCCAGCAGCTTTGCTACAGCCGCGGGCTCCTACGAGCAGTACTTC.

V usage is TRBV5-1 and J usage is TRBJ2-1; a possible D gene is TRBD2 (5 bases). V dropped 0 bases and J dropped 4 bases, with 11 bases sitting between them. The CDR3 contains 15 residues. CDR1 is SGHRS and CDR2 is YFSETQ in the germline V gene. The CDR3 sequence: CASSLDTGSYNEQFF. The DNA for the CDR3 is TGCGCCAGCAGCTTGGATACGGGGAGTTACAATGAGCAGTTCTTC.

The rearrangement joins TRBV28 to TRBJ1-2; TRBD1 aligns across 8 bases. V lost 6 bases and J lost 4; bases outside the gene matches: 10. Germline CDR1 is MDHEN and CDR2 is SYDVKM. This CDR3 region has 15 residues. The CDR3, as DNA: TGTGCCAGCAGCAAGCAGGGGGCAGGGGGCTATGGCTACACCTTC. This encodes CASSKQGAGGYGYTF.

The J gene is TRBJ2-5, the V gene TRBV7-2, with D hard to call. The CDR3 runs to 13 residues. Germline V gene lookup returns CDR1 SGHTA and CDR2 FQGNSA. The V and J ends lost 5 bases and 3 bases respectively, with 10 bases between them. The CDR3 reads CASSPPNEETQYF. The DNA for the CDR3 is TGTGCCAGCAGCCCCCCCAACGAAGAGACCCAGTACTTC.

This clone was found once. The genes are TRBV7-8 and TRBJ1-2; 10 bases match TRBD1. V was clipped by 1 base and J by 4 bases; unmatched bases: 9. CDR3 size: 17 residues. Germline V gives CDR1 SGHVS, CDR2 FQNEAQ. DNA of the CDR3: TGTGCCAGCAGCTTAGGGGGAGGGACAGGGGACGTCTATGGCTACACCTTC. As protein: CASSLGGGTGDVYGYTF.

This clone was detected once. The chain combines TRBV14 with TRBJ1-2, with D perhaps TRBD1 (5 bases). Germline V gene sequence: CDR1 SGHDN, CDR2 FVKESK. This CDR3 spans 13 amino acids. Trimming took off 4 bases at V and 3 bases at J, with 9 bases between the two ends. The CDR3 region has the DNA TGTGCCAGCAGCCGACAGAGCTACTATGGCTACACCTTC. Encoded protein: CASSRQSYYGYTF.

The chain is built from TRBV6-5 and TRBJ1-2; D is ambiguous. The germline CDR1 and CDR2 sequences are MNHEY and SVGAGI. The CDR3 runs 16 residues. Deletions cut 0 bases from V and 3 bases from J, with 14 bases between. CDR3 protein: CASSYSKGNGDYGYTF. Written as DNA, the CDR3 is TGTGCCAGCAGTTACTCAAAAGGGAATGGGGACTATGGCTACACCTTC.

The chain has TRBV18 and TRBJ1-1, with D unresolved. CDR1 and CDR2 (germline): KGHSH, LQKENI. The length of the CDR3 is 15 residues. Deletions cut 3 bases from V and 6 bases from J, with 17 bases between. For the CDR3, the DNA is TGTGCCAGCTCACCTTGGGCCACTAACGGCGCTGAAGCTTTCTTT. Translated, it gives CASSPWATNGAEAFF.

This clone was counted only a few times. The chain couples TRBV2 to TRBJ1-5; a weak D match, TRBD1 (6 bases). The germline V gene encodes CDR1 SNHLY and CDR2 FYNNEI. This CDR3 spans 16 amino acids. Trimming took off 2 bases at V and 5 bases at J, with 16 bases between the two ends. DNA of the CDR3: TGTGCCAGCAGTGAACGGACTTGGGACACGTATCAGCCCCAGCATTTT. It yields the protein CASSERTWDTYQPQHF.